These 28 T cell receptor beta chains originate from one sample sequenced in a study of blood T cells in healthy people across ages. Alongside a J-beta primer mix, a sample-barcoded 5' primer served in a second PCR lasting roughly 6 to 12 cycles. Each CDR3 protein is one row after TCRdb ran MiXCR on the 5' RACE reads. The sample yields about a million distinct CDR3 sequences, 30% to 40% seen once. The sequencing sample was made of blood. Receptors originate from a man aged 18 to 30 in good health.

The rearrangement joins TRBV6-2 or TRBV6-3 to TRBJ2-1, with D possibly being TRBD1 (6 bases). Trimming removed 6 bases at V and 2 bases at J, with 17 bases between. Germline CDR1 and CDR2: MNHEY and SVGEGT. This CDR3 spans 16 amino acids. The CDR3 spells CASRNPWGLTYNEQFF. The CDR3 region has the DNA TGTGCCAGCAGGAACCCGTGGGGGCTAACCTACAATGAGCAGTTCTTC.

Only one count was recorded for this clonotype. V gene TRBV28 combines with J gene TRBJ1-2; no reliable D call. CDR1 and CDR2 from the germline V gene are MDHEN and SYDVKM. CDR3 length: 16 residues. Trimming took off 2 bases at V and 6 bases at J, with 19 bases between the two ends. The CDR3: CASSLAAPGKGNGYTF. In DNA, the CDR3 is TGTGCCAGCAGTTTAGCTGCGCCGGGTAAAGGTAATGGCTACACCTTC.

Only a few counts were recorded for this clonotype. This sequence joins TRBV29-1 and TRBJ1-4; possible D gene TRBD1, 5 bases. CDR3 length: 13 residues. Germline V gene data show CDR1 as SQVTM and CDR2 as ANQGSEA. Between the trimmed V and J ends, which lost 4 bases and 1 base, there was a span of 7 bases. The DNA of the CDR3 is TGCAGCGTTGGCCAGGGAACTAATGAAAAACTGTTTTTT. Its translation: CSVGQGTNEKLFF.

The V and J genes are TRBV29-1 and TRBJ1-2, with TRBD1 identical over 7 bases. With V trimmed by 4 bases and J by 4 bases, 6 bases remained unmatched. Germline CDR1 reads SQVTM; CDR2 reads ANQGSEA. This CDR3 has 13 residues. The CDR3 nucleotides read TGCAGCGTTGCCATGGGACAGACCTATGGCTACACCTTC. Protein sequence: CSVAMGQTYGYTF.

This clonotype was seen a handful of times. The rearrangement joins TRBV14 to TRBJ2-7, with 8 bases fitting TRBD1. V lost 2 bases, J lost 2 bases, and 8 bases stayed unmatched. This CDR3 region has 16 residues. In germline, CDR1 is SGHDN, CDR2 FVKESK. Written as DNA, the CDR3 is TGTGCCAGCAGCCAATGGTCCGGGACAGGTACCTACGAGCAGTACTTC. Protein sequence: CASSQWSGTGTYEQYF.

The rearrangement joins TRBV4-1 to TRBJ2-1; TRBD1 might be the D (6 bases). Germline CDR1 is MGHRA and CDR2 is YSYEKL. Trimming left V 0 bases short and J 3 bases short, with 12 bases between. The CDR3 totals 16 residues. For the CDR3, the DNA is TGCGCCAGCAGCCAAGATCGACAACAGGGCTACAATGAGCAGTTCTTC. Its translation: CASSQDRQQGYNEQFF.

The chain links TRBV6-2 or TRBV6-3 to TRBJ1-1; D is unresolved. V lost 8 bases and J lost 1, with 11 bases in between. CDR1 is MNHEY, CDR2 SVGEGT, per germline. The CDR3 has 13 residues. The CDR3 spells CASGTPTNTEAFF. The CDR3 nucleotides read TGTGCCAGCGGAACCCCTACGAACACTGAAGCTTTCTTT.

The chain has TRBV7-2 and TRBJ2-7; no definite D call. Trimming took off 0 bases at V and 7 bases at J, with 19 bases between the two ends. Germline V gene data show CDR1 as SGHTA and CDR2 as FQGNSA. The CDR3 runs 16 residues. DNA of the CDR3: TGTGCCAGCAGCTTAGCGAGGACCAGCAGGTACAATGAGCAGTACTTC. Protein product: CASSLARTSRYNEQYF.

Only a few counts were recorded for this clonotype. This rearrangement joins TRBV2 to TRBJ2-5; tentatively, D is TRBD1 (6 bases). The ends were cut back, 6 bases at V and 0 bases at J, with 17 bases in the middle. Germline V lookup: CDR1 SNHLY, CDR2 FYNNEI. There are 16 residues in the CDR3. The CDR3 DNA reads as TGTGCCAGCAGGGATTCCGGGACACGGTACCAAGAGACCCAGTACTTC. Protein: CASRDSGTRYQETQYF.

This clonotype was seen a few times. The chain combines TRBV7-2 with TRBJ1-2, with 8 bases fitting TRBD1. Trimming removed 3 bases from V and 3 bases from J; junction bases left unmatched: 3. The CDR3 is 14 amino acids. The germline CDR1 and CDR2 sequences are SGHTA and FQGNSA. The CDR3 spells CASSFSTGDYGYTF. The CDR3 nucleotides read TGTGCCAGCAGCTTCTCGACAGGGGACTATGGCTACACCTTC.

There are a few counts of this clonotype. The J gene is TRBJ1-5, the V gene TRBV20-1, with D uncertain. This CDR3 has 13 residues. Deletions cut 6 bases from V and 5 bases from J, with 14 bases between. CDR1 and CDR2 from the germline V gene are DFQATT and SNEGSKA (reference sequence). The chain's CDR3 is CSARTARHQPQHF. The CDR3, as DNA: TGCAGTGCCCGGACGGCGAGGCATCAGCCCCAGCATTTT.

The rearrangement joins TRBV30 to TRBJ1-1; D is unclear. Trimming pared 1 base from V and 2 bases from J, leaving 8 bases between. Germline V gene lookup returns CDR1 GTSNPN and CDR2 SVGIG (reference sequence). This CDR3 contains 13 residues. The CDR3 spells CAWSGGSNTEAFF. The CDR3, as DNA: TGTGCCTGGAGTGGAGGGTCCAACACTGAAGCTTTCTTT. Complete variable domain (other parts from reference TRBV30 and TRBJ1-1): SQTIHQWPATLVQPVGSPLSLECTVEGTSNPNLYWYRQAAGRGLQLLFYSVGIGQISSEVPQNLSASRPQDRQFILSSKKLLLSDSGFYLCAWSGGSNTEAFFGQGTRLTVV.

This clonotype was counted a few times. The V call is TRBV29-1, the J call TRBJ1-1; TRBD1 aligns across 7 bases. CDR3 length: 18 amino acids. Trimming cost V 0 bases and J 1 base; bases outside gene matches: 14. CDR1 SQVTM and CDR2 ANQGSEA come from the germline V gene. In nucleotides, the CDR3 is TGCAGCGTTGAAGATCCCCAGCGTCTCAGGGGGAGGAACACTGAAGCTTTCTTT. Translating gives CSVEDPQRLRGRNTEAFF.

This chain joins TRBV7-3 and TRBJ1-1; a possible D gene is TRBD1 (5 bases). There are 16 residues in the CDR3. The ends were cut back, 2 bases at V and 5 bases at J, with 18 bases in the middle. Germline CDR1 and CDR2: SGHTA and FQGTGA. The CDR3 DNA reads as TGTGCCAGCAGCTTATATGCGAGGGGAAGTGGGACTGAAGCTTTCTTT. Amino acids: CASSLYARGSGTEAFF.

The rearrangement joins TRBV7-2 to TRBJ2-7, with unresolved D. Trimming took 5 bases from V and 0 from J, leaving 8 bases between them. Germline V lookup: CDR1 SGHTA, CDR2 FQGNSA. The length of the CDR3 is 13 residues. The CDR3: CASSPFASYEQYF. The DNA for the CDR3 is TGTGCCAGCAGCCCTTTTGCCTCCTACGAGCAGTACTTC.

Details on this clonotype: One end of the junction is discordant with germline, which a read error may explain. This rearrangement joins TRBV20-1 to TRBJ1-2, with D unclear. The CDR3 contains 13 residues. Germline CDR1 and CDR2: DFQATT and SNEGSKA (reference sequence). The CDR3 reads CSARDPAVYGYTF. DNA of the CDR3: TGCAGTGCTAGAGATCCGGCGGTCTATGGCTACACCTTT.

The V and J genes are TRBV5-5 and TRBJ2-6; 8 bases match TRBD1. This CDR3 has 16 residues. Germline V gives CDR1 SGHKS, CDR2 YYEKEE (reference sequence). After removal of 3 bases from V and 0 bases from J, the junction contained 2 bases not matched to a gene. This CDR3 is CASSWDRSSGANVLTF. In DNA, the CDR3 is TGTGCCAGCAGCTGGGACAGGAGCTCTGGGGCCAACGTCCTGACTTTC.

This clonotype was found once. The V and J genes are TRBV30 and TRBJ2-7; weak D call: TRBD2 (6 bases). The CDR3 is 13 amino acids. Germline values: CDR1 GTSNPN, CDR2 SVGIG (reference sequence). Trimming stripped 2 bases from V and 2 bases from J, with 10 bases between. CDR3 bases: TGTGCCTGGAGTAACCGGGAGACCTACGAGCAGTACTTC. Encoded protein: CAWSNRETYEQYF.

The chain combines TRBV12-3 or TRBV12-4 with TRBJ2-1, with TRBD2 identical over 11 bases. The ends lost 5 bases at V and 6 bases at J; junction bases unmatched: 6. This CDR3 comprises 15 residues. In DNA, the CDR3 is TGTGCCAGCAGTAACGGACTAGCGGGCTTCAATGAGCAGTTCTTC. This translates into CASSNGLAGFNEQFF.

The chain has TRBV18 and TRBJ2-7, with D perhaps assigned TRBD1 or TRBD2 (5 bases each). Germline V gene lookup returns CDR1 KGHSH and CDR2 LQKENI. V was clipped by 4 bases and J by 9 bases, with 16 bases between them. This CDR3 has 13 amino acids. The CDR3 region is CASSRGYLDGQYF. The DNA of the CDR3 is TGTGCCAGCTCACGGGGGTACTTGGACGGGCAGTACTTC.

V and J are TRBV12-3 or TRBV12-4 and TRBJ2-1; the D gene could be TRBD1 or TRBD2 (7 bases each). This CDR3 has 17 residues. The V end lost 8 bases, the J end lost 8 bases, and 28 bases lay between the germline ends. CDR3 in amino acids: CASLLRGGGDTLDEQFF. The CDR3 nucleotides read TGTGCCAGCCTTCTACGGGGAGGGGGCGATACACTGGATGAGCAGTTCTTC.

The V gene is TRBV6-2 or TRBV6-3, the J gene TRBJ1-6; D unclear. Germline CDR1 MNHEY, CDR2 SVGEGT. The CDR3 contains 17 residues. With 2 bases removed from V and 10 bases from J, the gap between germline ends came to 21 bases. CDR3 sequence (DNA): TGTGCCAGCAGTTACGGGTTCCAACGGCGGGTTCAGTCACCCCTCCACTTT. Protein product: CASSYGFQRRVQSPLHF.

In its sample, this clonotype was seen a few times. This chain joins TRBV20-1 and TRBJ2-5; D gene ambiguous. CDR1 DFQATT and CDR2 SNEGSKA come from the germline V gene (reference sequence). CDR3 length: 11 amino acids. V was pared by 4 bases and J by 0 bases, with 3 bases between. In DNA form, the CDR3 reads TGCAGTGCTATATACCAAGAGACCCAGTACTTC. It yields the protein CSAIYQETQYF.

In the case of this clonotype: The junction departs from germline at one end; a sequencing error may be responsible. CDR3 in DNA: TGCGGTGCGGAACAGGGGACGTCCTACGAGCAGTACTTC. Protein sequence: CGAEQGTSYEQYF. The V gene is TRBV20-1, the J gene TRBJ2-7, with 7 bases identical to TRBD1. Germline CDR1 and CDR2: DFQATT and SNEGSKA (reference sequence). The CDR3 has 13 amino acids.

V usage is TRBV5-1 and J usage is TRBJ2-3; 14 bases are shared with TRBD2. After removal of 6 bases from V and 5 bases from J, the junction contained 8 bases not matched to a gene. This CDR3 contains 16 residues. The germline V gene has CDR1 SGHRS and CDR2 YFSETQ. CDR3 in DNA: TGCGCCAGCACCCGGAGACTAGCGGGGGGGCAAGATACGCAGTATTTT. Amino acids: CASTRRLAGGQDTQYF.

The sample holds a few counts of this clonotype. The V gene is TRBV20-1, the J gene TRBJ1-2; D unclear. Germline-derived CDR1 and CDR2 are DFQATT and SNEGSKA (reference sequence). With 0 bases removed from V and 0 bases from J, the gap between germline ends came to 17 bases. The CDR3 has 17 amino acids. The CDR3 is CSARDLTDTTSNYGYTF. CDR3 sequence (DNA): TGCAGTGCTAGAGACTTGACCGATACGACCTCTAACTATGGCTACACCTTC.

The chain links TRBV5-1 to TRBJ1-1; possible D gene TRBD1, 5 bases. V was clipped by 0 bases and J by 1 base, with 19 bases between them. The CDR3 sequence is 18 residues long. Germline V gene sequence: CDR1 SGHRS, CDR2 YFSETQ. CDR3 DNA sequence: TGCGCCAGCAGCTTGGTCGTGGGAGGACTTAGGGGGAACACTGAAGCTTTCTTT. Protein product: CASSLVVGGLRGNTEAFF.

V is TRBV7-2 and J is TRBJ1-1; D unclear. This CDR3 has 16 residues. Germline V gene data show CDR1 as SGHTA and CDR2 as FQGNSA. Trimming left V 5 bases short and J 7 bases short, with 23 bases between. The DNA for the CDR3 is TGTGCCAGCAGCCCCTCCTCCGGCCTTCCTCAGGTTGAAGCTTTCTTT. Its translation is CASSPSSGLPQVEAFF.